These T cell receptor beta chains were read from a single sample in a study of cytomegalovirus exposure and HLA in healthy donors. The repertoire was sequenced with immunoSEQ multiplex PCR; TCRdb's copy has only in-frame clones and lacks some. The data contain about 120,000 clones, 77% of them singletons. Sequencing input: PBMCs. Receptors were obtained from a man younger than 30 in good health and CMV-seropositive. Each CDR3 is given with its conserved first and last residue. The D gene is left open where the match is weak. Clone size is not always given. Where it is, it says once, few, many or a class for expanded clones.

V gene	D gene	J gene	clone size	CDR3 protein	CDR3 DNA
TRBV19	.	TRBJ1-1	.	CASSILNFPEAFF	TGTGCCAGTAGTATATTGAACTTTCCTGAAGCTTTCTTT
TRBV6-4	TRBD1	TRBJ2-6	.	CASSDSGQGGANVLTF	TGTGCCAGCAGTGACTCGGGACAGGGTGGGGCCAACGTCCTGACTTTC
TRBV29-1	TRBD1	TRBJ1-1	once	CSVANGQGDGTEAFF	TGCAGCGTCGCGAACGGACAGGGGGATGGCACTGAAGCTTTCTTT
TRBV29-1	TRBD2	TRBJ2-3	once	CSVEVTSGRADTQYF	TGCAGCGTTGAAGTGACTAGCGGGAGGGCAGATACGCAGTATTTT
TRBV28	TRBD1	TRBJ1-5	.	CASSSSEDRVNQHF	TGTGCCAGCAGTTCCTCAGAAGACAGGGTAAACCAGCATTTT
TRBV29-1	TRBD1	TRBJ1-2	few	CSGDDRDDYGYTF	TGCAGCGGAGATGACAGGGACGACTATGGCTACACCTTC
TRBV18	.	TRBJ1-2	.	CASSPNRERYGYTF	TGTGCCAGCTCACCAAACAGGGAGCGGTATGGCTACACCTTC
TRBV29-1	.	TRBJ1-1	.	CSVVGIREENTEAFF	TGCAGCGTTGTTGGTATAAGAGAGGAGAACACTGAAGCTTTCTTT
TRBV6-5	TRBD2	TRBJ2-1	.	CASIQLASSYNEQFF	TGTGCCAGCATCCAACTAGCGAGCTCCTACAATGAGCAGTTCTTC
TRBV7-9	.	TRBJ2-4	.	CASNDTASRNIQYF	TGTGCCAGCAACGACACAGCCTCACGGAACATTCAGTACTTC
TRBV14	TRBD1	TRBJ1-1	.	CASSQDWAGGMNTEAFF	TGTGCCAGCAGCCAAGATTGGGCAGGGGGGATGAACACTGAAGCTTTCTTT
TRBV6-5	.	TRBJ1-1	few	CASSSTVNTEAFF	TGTGCCAGCAGTTCGACAGTGAACACTGAAGCTTTCTTT
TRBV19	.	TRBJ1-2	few	CASSIAGRSYGYTF	TGTGCCAGTAGTATCGCGGGCCGGTCCTATGGCTACACCTTC
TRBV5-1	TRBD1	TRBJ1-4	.	CASSPGGATNEKLFF	TGCGCCAGCAGCCCAGGGGGAGCAACTAATGAAAAACTGTTTTTT
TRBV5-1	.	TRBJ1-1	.	CASSVTGGTPNTEAFF	TGCGCCAGCAGCGTGACGGGGGGAACTCCGAACACTGAAGCTTTCTTT
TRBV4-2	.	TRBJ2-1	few	CASSHRYNEQFF	TGTGCCAGCAGCCACCGCTACAATGAGCAGTTCTTC
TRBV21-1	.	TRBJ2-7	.	CASRGRGTVPYEQYF	TGTGCCAGCAGGGGACGGGGGACGGTGCCCTACGAGCAGTACTTC
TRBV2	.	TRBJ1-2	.	CASSPAGSSNYGYTF	TGTGCCAGCAGCCCCGCGGGCTCCTCTAACTATGGCTACACCTTC
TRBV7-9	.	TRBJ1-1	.	CASSSDTMNTEAFF	TGTGCCAGCAGCTCCGACACCATGAACACTGAAGCTTTCTTT
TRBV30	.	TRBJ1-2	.	CAGRFRDKENYGYTF	TGTGCCGGGCGATTCCGGGACAAGGAGAACTATGGCTACACCTTC
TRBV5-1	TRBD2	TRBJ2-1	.	CASSLNSGSSYNEQFF	TGCGCCAGCAGCTTGAATAGCGGGAGCTCCTACAATGAGCAGTTCTTC
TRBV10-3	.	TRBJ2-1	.	CAIRTSLGSYNEQFF	TGTGCCATCAGAACCTCACTAGGGTCCTACAATGAGCAGTTCTTC
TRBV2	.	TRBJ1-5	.	CASKKDKQQPQHF	TGTGCCAGCAAGAAGGACAAACAACAGCCCCAGCATTTT
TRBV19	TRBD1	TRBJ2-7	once	CASRAGQGLRSYEQYF	TGTGCCAGTAGGGCTGGACAGGGGCTCCGCTCCTACGAGCAGTACTTC
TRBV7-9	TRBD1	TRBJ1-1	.	CASSLGPMGRGEMNTEAFF	TGTGCCAGCAGCTTAGGGCCGATGGGCAGGGGGGAGATGAACACTGAAGCTTTCTTT
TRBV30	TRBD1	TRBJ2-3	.	CAWSFAGTGGTDTQYF	TGTGCCTGGAGTTTCGCCGGGACAGGGGGCACAGATACGCAGTATTTT
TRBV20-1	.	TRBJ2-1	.	CSATRNEQFF	TGCAGTGCAACTCGTAATGAGCAGTTCTTC
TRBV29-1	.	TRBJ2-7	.	CSVEDEGLPAYEQYF	TGCAGCGTTGAAGATGAGGGACTCCCAGCTTACGAGCAGTACTTC
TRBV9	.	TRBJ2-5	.	CASSAPTTRPSQETQYF	TGTGCCAGCAGCGCCCCCACTACCCGACCGAGCCAAGAGACCCAGTACTTC
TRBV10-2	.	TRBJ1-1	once	CASRQDTEAFF	TGCGCCAGCAGACAGGACACTGAAGCTTTCTTT
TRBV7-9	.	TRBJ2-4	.	CASSPADLAKNIQYF	TGTGCCAGCAGCCCGGCTGACTTAGCCAAAAACATTCAGTACTTC
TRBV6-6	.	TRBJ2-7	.	CASSYFTRGAEQYF	TGTGCCAGCAGTTACTTCACCAGGGGCGCCGAGCAGTACTTC
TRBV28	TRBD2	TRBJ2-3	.	CASTERGPSTDTQYF	TGTGCCAGCACTGAGCGGGGGCCTAGCACAGATACGCAGTATTTT
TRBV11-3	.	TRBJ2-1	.	CASSRYGGKIHNEQFF	TGTGCCAGCAGCCGTTATGGCGGGAAGATTCATAATGAGCAGTTCTTC
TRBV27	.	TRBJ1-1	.	CASSLSAQGSSTEAFF	TGTGCCAGCAGTTTATCGGCCCAGGGATCGAGCACTGAAGCTTTCTTT
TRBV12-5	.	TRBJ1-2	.	CASGLVSGGYTF	TGTGCTAGTGGTTTGGTATCGGGTGGCTACACCTTC
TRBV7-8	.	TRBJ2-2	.	CASSPRRGLSLRYTGELFF	TGTGCCAGCAGCCCCCGCCGAGGACTCTCCCTCCGATACACCGGGGAGCTGTTTTTT
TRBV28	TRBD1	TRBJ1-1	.	CASSSGDSQAFF	TGTGCCAGCAGTTCGGGGGACAGTCAAGCTTTCTTT
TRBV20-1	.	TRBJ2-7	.	CSATQDYEQYF	TGCAGTGCTACCCAGGACTACGAGCAGTACTTC
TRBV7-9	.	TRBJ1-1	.	CASSLGQAATEAFF	TGTGCCAGCAGCTTGGGGCAGGCGGCCACTGAAGCTTTCTTT
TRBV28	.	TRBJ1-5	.	CASSLRQADQPQHF	TGTGCCAGCAGTTTGAGACAGGCCGATCAGCCCCAGCATTTT
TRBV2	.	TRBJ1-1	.	CASSFWALSGTEAFF	TGTGCCAGCAGTTTTTGGGCCCTATCGGGAACTGAAGCTTTCTTT
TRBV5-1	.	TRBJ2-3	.	CASSLGTSTDTQYF	TGCGCCAGCAGCTTGGGGACAAGCACAGATACGCAGTATTTT
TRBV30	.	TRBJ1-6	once	CAWSVMAFNSPLHF	TGTGCCTGGAGTGTAATGGCTTTTAATTCACCCCTCCACTTT
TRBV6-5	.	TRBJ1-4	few	CASSYSGTFIEKLFF	TGTGCCAGCAGTTACTCGGGGACATTTATTGAAAAACTGTTTTTT
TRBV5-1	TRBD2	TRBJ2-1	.	CASSLALAGYNEQFF	TGCGCCAGCAGCTTAGCACTAGCGGGGTACAATGAGCAGTTCTTC
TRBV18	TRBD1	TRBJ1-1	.	CASSPTDRGPEAFF	TGTGCCAGCTCACCTACGGACAGGGGGCCTGAAGCTTTCTTT
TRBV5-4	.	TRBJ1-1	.	CASSNRERVEAFF	TGTGCCAGCAGCAACAGGGAGAGGGTTGAAGCTTTCTTT
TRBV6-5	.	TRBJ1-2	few	CASFGQSNYGYTF	TGTGCCAGTTTCGGACAGTCTAACTATGGCTACACCTTC
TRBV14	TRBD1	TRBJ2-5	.	CASSQELLGQGRETQYF	TGTGCCAGCAGCCAAGAGCTCCTGGGACAGGGAAGGGAGACCCAGTACTTC